Following are 25 T cell receptor beta chains from one sample sequenced in a study of blood T cells in healthy people across ages. The use of a sample-barcoded 5' primer and a J-beta primer mix characterized a second PCR of about 6 to 11 cycles. TCRdb ran MiXCR on the 5' RACE reads and lists one entry per CDR3 protein. The repertoire holds approximately 850,000 distinct CDR3 sequences, with 58% as singletons. Sequenced input: blood. The receptors were sampled from a man aged 25-45 years in good health.

The genes are TRBV4-3 and TRBJ2-1; the D is unclear. Trimming stripped 6 bases from V and 4 bases from J, with 16 bases between. The germline gives CDR1 LGHNA, CDR2 YSLEER. The length of the CDR3 is 15 residues. Written as DNA, the CDR3 is TGCGCCAGCAGGAAGGCAGGCTCAATTTACAATGAGCAGTTCTTC. This codes for CASRKAGSIYNEQFF.

This clonotype was recorded only once. The chain is built from TRBV13 and TRBJ1-2; TRBD1 might be the D (6 bases). The CDR3 is made up of 13 amino acids. V gave up 7 bases and J gave up 4 bases, with 13 bases separating them. From germline, CDR1 is PRHDT and CDR2 FYEKMQ (reference sequence). Written as DNA, the CDR3 is TGTGCCAGCATTTCGGACAGTAGCTATGGCTACACCTTC. Protein product: CASISDSSYGYTF.

This clonotype was observed at least ten times. The chain joins TRBV2 to TRBJ2-5; D is ambiguous. Germline-derived CDR1 and CDR2 are SNHLY and FYNNEI. This CDR3 has 13 residues. Deletions cut 4 bases from V and 2 bases from J, with 8 bases between. CDR3 sequence reads: CASSVGVQETQYF. The DNA of the CDR3 is TGTGCCAGCAGTGTTGGAGTGCAAGAGACCCAGTACTTC.

The genes are TRBV20-1 and TRBJ2-7; TRBD1 matches at 7 bases. The germline gives CDR1 DFQATT, CDR2 SNEGSKA (reference sequence). The J segment lost 5 bases and the V segment lost 3 bases, leaving 1 base of the junction unmatched. CDR3 length: 11 amino acids. CDR3 in amino acids: CSASQGDEQYF. Written as DNA, the CDR3 is TGCAGTGCTAGCCAGGGGGACGAGCAGTACTTC.

The chain employs TRBV12-3 or TRBV12-4 and TRBJ1-1, with D unclear. CDR3 length equals 13 residues. Trimming removed 5 bases at V and 1 base at J, with 8 bases between. The CDR3 here is CASSIRWNTEAFF. The CDR3 bases are TGTGCCAGCAGTATACGCTGGAACACTGAAGCTTTCTTT.

There are a few counts of this clonotype. V is TRBV29-1 and J is TRBJ2-3; the match to TRBD2 covers 12 bases. This CDR3 has 15 amino acids. CDR1 is SQVTM, CDR2 ANQGSEA, per germline. After removal of 4 bases from V and 2 bases from J, the junction contained 4 bases not matched to a gene. The CDR3 is CSVVPSGGDTDTQYF. CDR3 sequence (DNA): TGCAGCGTTGTTCCTAGCGGGGGGGACACAGATACGCAGTATTTT.

This chain connects TRBV12-3 or TRBV12-4 to TRBJ2-4, with no clear D. The DNA end is a closer match to TRBJ2-5, so the J assignment may be wrong. This CDR3 has 14 amino acids. The CDR3 sequence is CASSFLIGSGTQYF. The CDR3 region has the DNA TGTGCCAGCAGTTTTCTGATAGGGTCGGGGACCCAGTACTTC.

The gene calls are TRBV4-3 and TRBJ1-1, with 7 bases identical to TRBD1. Germline V gives CDR1 LGHNA, CDR2 YSLEER. The length of the CDR3 is 15 residues. J was trimmed by 3 bases and V by 3 bases; bases with no gene match: 7. The CDR3 DNA reads TGCGCCAGCAGCCAGGCGACAGGGATCTACACTGAAGCTTTCTTT. Translation gives CASSQATGIYTEAFF.

This chain's CDR3 is CASSLTGDGSYTEAFF. The CDR3 nucleotides read TGTGCCAGCAGTTTGACAGGGGATGGCTCATACACTGAAGCTTTCTTT. The rearrangement links TRBV27 to TRBJ1-1; 8 positions agree with TRBD1. In germline, CDR1 is MNHEY, CDR2 SMNVEV (reference sequence). V dropped 3 bases and J dropped 3; count of bases not matched to a gene: 9. This CDR3 has 16 residues.

Many counts were recorded for this clonotype. The J gene is TRBJ2-3, the V gene TRBV20-1; 7 nucleotides align to TRBD1. Germline V gene sequence: CDR1 DFQATT, CDR2 SNEGSKA (reference sequence). The ends lost 6 bases at V and 10 bases at J; junction bases unmatched: 16. This CDR3 has 14 amino acids. CDR3 protein: CSARTGRILSSQYF. DNA for the CDR3: TGCAGTGCCCGGACAGGCCGCATCCTAAGCTCGCAGTATTTT.

The CDR3 loop is CSATRVLSYEQYF. The CDR3 nucleotides read TGCAGTGCAACGAGGGTGCTCTCCTACGAGCAGTACTTC. The chain carries TRBV20-1 and TRBJ2-7, with TRBD2 as a possible D gene (5 bases). V shed 6 bases and J shed 0 bases, with 12 bases lying between them. This CDR3 region has 13 residues. The germline V gene encodes CDR1 DFQATT and CDR2 SNEGSKA (reference sequence).

This chain links TRBV9 with TRBJ2-3; maybe TRBD2 (5 bases). Germline loops: CDR1 SGDLS, CDR2 YYNGEE. Trimming removed 0 bases from V and 1 base from J, with 12 bases in between. This CDR3 has 16 residues. Written as DNA, the CDR3 is TGTGCCAGCAGCGTAGGAGGGCCGTGGGGCACAGATACGCAGTATTTT. Translated, it gives CASSVGGPWGTDTQYF.

This rearrangement joins TRBV6-6 to TRBJ1-3; unclear D gene. This CDR3 is built from 12 residues. Germline V gives CDR1 MNHNY, CDR2 SVGAGI (reference sequence). V was pared by 7 bases and J by 2 bases, with 6 bases between. The CDR3 nucleotides read TGTGCCAGCACGGGCCCTGGAAACACCATATATTTT. This translates into CASTGPGNTIYF.

This clonotype was seen a handful of times. The chain has TRBV20-1 and TRBJ1-2; D unresolved. With 1 base removed from V and 1 base from J, the gap between germline ends came to 10 bases. The CDR3 has 14 amino acids. Germline values: CDR1 DFQATT, CDR2 SNEGSKA (reference sequence). In nucleotides, the CDR3 is TGCAGTGCTAGAGCGCTACAGAGTAACTATGGCTACACCTTC. It yields the protein CSARALQSNYGYTF.

This rearrangement joins TRBV11-3 to TRBJ2-5; D ambiguous. The J call may not be correct, given that the DNA end is closer to TRBJ2-7. Per germline, CDR1 SGHNT and CDR2 YENEEA. The length of the CDR3 is 14 residues. In nucleotides, the CDR3 is TGTGCCAGCAGCCCATCGGTGGCACCCTACGAGCAGTACTTC. Translated, it gives CASSPSVAPYEQYF.

The chain recombines TRBV15 with TRBJ2-5, with 7 bases fitting TRBD1. With 5 bases clipped from V and 10 bases from J, the junction kept 10 bases outside the gene matches. Per the germline V gene, CDR1 is LNHNV and CDR2 is YYDKDF (reference sequence). The CDR3 length is 13 residues. In nucleotides, the CDR3 is TGTGCCACCAGCCGACAGGGACCTTACGGCCAGTACTTC. The encoded protein is CATSRQGPYGQYF.

Concerning this clonotype itself: At one boundary the junction diverges from the germline segment, which might be a read error. V is TRBV12-3 or TRBV12-4 and J is TRBJ2-5; the D gene is possibly TRBD1 (6 bases). CDR3 length equals 14 residues. The CDR3 DNA reads as TGTGCCAACAGTACAGGGTCGGCCCAAGAGACCCAGTACTTC. It is translated as CANSTGSAQETQYF.

This clonotype was recorded a few times. The V call is TRBV7-6, the J call TRBJ1-5; no reliable D call. Trimming removed 1 base from V and 8 bases from J, with 12 bases in between. Germline V CDR1 and CDR2: SGHVS, FNYEAQ. The CDR3 is made up of 14 amino acids. CDR3 nucleotides: TGTGCCAGCAGCTTAGGTCTCGGGAGGGAGCCCCAGCATTTT. Translated, it gives CASSLGLGREPQHF.

This chain links TRBV10-3 with TRBJ2-1, with 8 nucleotides matching TRBD1. Germline CDR1 ENHRY, CDR2 SYGVKD. J was trimmed by 0 bases and V by 2 bases; bases with no gene match: 12. The CDR3 runs to 19 residues. CDR3: CAISEPTGGKGGSYNEQFF. The DNA for the CDR3 is TGTGCCATCAGTGAGCCCACAGGGGGGAAGGGGGGCTCCTACAATGAGCAGTTCTTC.

The chain links TRBV7-2 to TRBJ2-1; TRBD2 matches at 7 bases. Germline-derived CDR1 and CDR2 are SGHTA and FQGNSA. This CDR3 contains 15 residues. The J segment lost 9 bases and the V segment lost 1 base, leaving 9 bases of the junction unmatched. CDR3 sequence: CASSLGGAGDLEQFF. The CDR3, as DNA: TGTGCCAGCAGCTTAGGCGGTGCGGGAGATCTTGAGCAGTTCTTC.

This clonotype was seen more than once but under ten times. CDR3 sequence reads: CSAGGSSYNEQFF. DNA for the CDR3: TGCAGTGCTGGGGGTTCCTCCTACAATGAGCAGTTCTTC. The chain has TRBV20-1 and TRBJ2-1, with D possibly called TRBD1 or TRBD2 (5 bases each). CDR1 is DFQATT, CDR2 SNEGSKA, per germline (reference sequence). This CDR3 has 13 amino acids. Deletions cut 5 bases from V and 0 bases from J, with 8 bases between.

The rearrangement joins TRBV7-9 to TRBJ1-2, with 9 bases lining up with TRBD1. This CDR3 region has 16 residues. V lost 7 bases to trimming and J lost 6 bases; unmatched junction nucleotides: 15. Germline V lookup: CDR1 SEHNR, CDR2 FQNEAQ (reference sequence). In nucleotides, the CDR3 is TGTGCCAGCAAAACCGGGACAGGGTTTGGAGACCATGGCTACACCTTC. Its protein product is CASKTGTGFGDHGYTF. The whole variable domain, remainder taken from reference TRBV7-9 and TRBJ1-2, is DTGVSQNPRHKITKRGQNVTFRCDPISEHNRLYWYRQTLGQGPEFLTYFQNEAQLEKSRLLSDRFSAERPKGSFSTLEIQRTEQGDSAMYLCASKTGTGFGDHGYTFGSGTRLTVV.

In its sample, this clonotype was seen once. V usage is TRBV6-5 and J usage is TRBJ1-6; possibly TRBD1 for D (6 bases). The ends were cut back, 2 bases at V and 0 bases at J, with 14 bases in the middle. The CDR3 length is 18 residues. Germline CDR1 reads MNHEY; CDR2 reads SVGAGI. The CDR3 spells CASSYGDTSSSYNSPLHF. The DNA for the CDR3 is TGTGCCAGCAGTTACGGGGACACTTCAAGCTCCTATAATTCACCCCTCCACTTT.

J is TRBJ2-5 and V is TRBV9, with D perhaps matching TRBD1 or TRBD2 (5 bases each). CDR1 SGDLS and CDR2 YYNGEE come from the germline V gene. V lost 3 bases and J lost 2, with 23 bases in between. The CDR3 covers 18 residues. CDR3 coding DNA: TGTGCCAGCAGCGCCGCGCGTTCCCCAACCGGGACGCAAGAGACCCAGTACTTC. Translation: CASSAARSPTGTQETQYF.

The V and J genes are TRBV20-1 and TRBJ2-3, with D perhaps TRBD2 (6 bases). The germline V and J ends were trimmed by 5 bases and 1 base, with 16 bases remaining between them. This CDR3 contains 15 residues. Germline V gives CDR1 DFQATT, CDR2 SNEGSKA (reference sequence). CDR3: CSAPDSGGGTDTQYF. For the CDR3, the DNA is TGCAGTGCTCCCGATAGCGGAGGGGGCACAGATACGCAGTATTTT.